This T cell receptor beta chain was captured by sequencing in a study of CD8+CD57+ T cells in acquired aplastic anemia. Study context: CD4+ and CD8+ cells, once sorted, gave DNA averaging approximately 3.4 ug. Study results and limitations: The same twenty-nine CD8+ CDR3 sequences occurred in patients and in controls.

The study profiled TCR beta VDJ and CDR3 using genomic DNA as template. TCRdb reprocessed the reads with MiXCR, giving one entry per CDR3 protein. The data contain roughly 98,000 distinct CDR3 sequences, less than 75% of them singletons. Patients picked for sequencing had shown CD8+CD57+ cell expansion detected by flow cytometry. The patients, all of them, had severe acquired aplastic anemia. Among the patients, none had received any therapy at the time of blood sampling. Germline loops: CDR1 LNHNV, CDR2 YYDKDF (reference sequence). The CDR3 runs to 12 residues. The V gene lost 2 bases and the J gene lost 9 bases, with 9 bases spanning the gap. Remarks on this clonotype: The antigen is undetermined.

This TCR derives from a human donor with aplastic anemia. The sample comprised sorted CD4+, CD8+, or CD8+CD57+ T cells (not recorded which) from PBMCs. This rearrangement joins TRBV15 to TRBJ2-3; either TRBD1 or TRBD2 may supply D (5 bases each). Here the CDR3 reads CATSRSGTTQYF. CDR3 nucleotide sequence: TGTGCCACCAGCAGATCCGGGACCACGCAGTATTTT.